This T cell receptor (beta chain) was documented in a study of vaccination effects on CD4 cells after COVID-19 (dated by TCRdb to the early 2020s). Background on the whole study: Post-vaccine samples across the study were collected a median of 72 days after the second dose, with a range of 14 to 241. In both COVID-19 convalescent patients and infection-naive vaccine recipients, the study compared SARS-CoV-2 spike-specific CD4+ TCR repertoires from before mRNA vaccination with those from after it. Altogether, 10 COVID-19 convalescent patients and several SARS-CoV-2-naive healthy vaccine recipients made up the full study. Cultures from other donors in the study were sequenced using the Oncomine TCR Beta short-read assay on an Illumina iSeq 100. Beyond this particular receptor, the publication reports: Clones induced by infection and clones induced by vaccination both contracted markedly at late timepoints after vaccination, which fits with T cell responses waning over time. Among healthy vaccine recipients, nearly all vaccine-induced clones were SARS-CoV-2 mono-reactive, and only 1 of 255 was cross-reactive with common cold coronaviruses. Limitations of the study were the small number of convalescent patients and the absence of early post-infection timepoints.

In the ViraFEST assay, PBMC were stimulated with viral peptide pools, and TCR sequencing was then used to find antigen-specific CD4+ T cell clonotypes based on their expansion. After less than 13 days of culture, CD4+ T cells were isolated with the EasySep CD4+ T cell isolation kit. Participants received two doses of either the BNT162b2 or the mRNA-1273 mRNA SARS-CoV-2 vaccine. None of the healthy vaccine recipients had a prior SARS-CoV-2 infection, which was confirmed by nucleocapsid antibody tests that came back negative both before and after vaccination. About 2 million PBMC per well were cultured in IMDM with about 5% human AB serum, roughly 11 IU/ml IL-2 and gentamicin, plus 10 ug/ml peptides. On days 3 and 7, half of the culture medium was replaced with fresh IL-2-containing medium. Each peptide stimulation condition was cultured in triplicate wells unless otherwise noted. Using Ficoll-Paque Plus gradient centrifugation, PBMC were separated from whole blood and then either used fresh or cryopreserved at -140C. The overlapping peptide pools covered the spike proteins of SARS-CoV-2 as well as those of the common cold coronaviruses HCoV-NL63, HCoV-OC43 and HCoV-229E. The QIAamp micro DNA kit was used to extract genomic DNA from the cultured CD4+ T cells.

V ends up 0 bases short and J 4 bases short, with an unmatched junction base count of 1. As encoded in the germline V gene, CDR1 is MNHNS while CDR2 is SASEGT. The CDR3 has 14 amino acids, counting the end cysteine and valine. Only the CDR3 part of the read is kept: 42 bases, read in frame from the first base. The library was generated by the immunoSEQ multiplex PCR assay. DNA from the CD4+ T cells that had been cultured and isolated underwent TCR beta CDR3 sequencing. The authors' analysis ran thus. Non-productive TCR sequences were removed and reads were trimmed to the CDR3 region, keeping CDR3s of at least 7 amino acids. Antigen-specific clonotypes were identified with the MANAFEST web app by comparing expansion in peptide wells against reference cultures. Positive clones required FDR<0.05 expansion versus reference and all other wells, odds ratio above 5, and frequency above 0.1% in two replicate wells. Clonotypes significantly expanded in SARS-CoV-2 spike wells and in at least one common cold coronavirus spike condition were defined as cross-reactive. Levenshtein distance calculated with the stringdist R package was used to assess CDR3 similarity, and unrooted trees were constructed with ape in R 3.6.1. TCRdb obtained this table from immuneACCESS and retained in-frame rearrangements with V and J assigned. These tables miss some clones; where compared with another copy, unresolved V genes account for less than half of the shortfall, and the remainder is unexplained. V, J and clone size are taken as reported in that table, and D and trimming were inferred from the DNA itself. Present in this sample are tens of thousands of clones, roughly 81% of which were seen just once. Of the sample, roughly 1.6% is held by the ten largest clones.

With respect to this clone: Its antigen remains undetermined. No much larger clonotype is one base removed from it; base qualities were not supplied.

The TCR originated in a human donor who received a COVID-19 vaccine. The sequence links TRBV6-1 to TRBJ2-7, with 9 junctional bases fitting TRBD2. Material: CD4+ T cells from PBMCs cultured with HCoV-229E spike peptides, obtained after COVID-19 vaccination. According to the study, the label for this sample's cell subset or site signals: HCoV-229E spike overlapping peptide pool stimulation. The CDR3 reads CASSEASGGYEQYV. The nucleotide sequence reads TGTGCCAGCAGTGAAGCTAGCGGGGGATACGAGCAGTACGTC.